What follows are 9 T cell receptor beta chains derived from one specimen sequenced in a study of T cell responses to AZD1222 COVID-19 vaccine. Assay: immunoSEQ multiplex PCR; the TCRdb copy retains only in-frame clones and omits some. The sample shows 98,000 or so clones, around 89% of them seen only once. The sequencing used peripheral blood, collected on day 0 of AZD1222 vaccination. The receptors stem from an adult in good health.

The chain couples TRBV3-1 (or the pseudogene TRBV3-2) to TRBJ2-1; TRBD2 matches 7 bases. This CDR3 spans 11 amino acids. In germline, CDR1 is LGHDT, CDR2 YNNKEL (reference sequence). The junction had 3 bases not matched to a gene; V was cut back by 1 base and J by 15 bases. The CDR3 DNA reads as TGTGCCAGCAGCCAAGCGGGACTACCGTTCTTC. Its protein product is CASSQAGLPFF.

For this clone: Distinct nucleotide sequences in the sample also encode this CDR3. The rearrangement joins TRBV6-4 to TRBJ2-2; D gene uncertain. Germline-derived CDR1 and CDR2 are MRHNA and SNTAGT. This CDR3 is 13 amino acids long. The V end lost 2 bases, the J end lost 5 bases, and 6 bases lay between the germline ends. CDR3 coding DNA: TGTGCCAGCAGTGACAGGGATACCGGGGAGCTGTTTTTT. Translated: CASSDRDTGELFF.

The rearrangement joins TRBV20-1 to TRBJ2-7; 7 positions match TRBD1. Trimming cost V 3 bases and J 3 bases; bases outside gene matches: 11. This CDR3 region has 15 residues. Germline lookup yields CDR1 DFQATT and CDR2 SNEGSKA (reference sequence). This CDR3 is CSASLRGPSYYEQYF. The CDR3 nucleotides read TGCAGTGCTAGTTTAAGGGGGCCGTCGTACTACGAGCAGTACTTC.

The chain couples TRBV5-1 to TRBJ2-5; tentatively, D is TRBD1 (5 bases). Germline V CDR1 and CDR2: SGHRS, YFSETQ. CDR3 length: 17 residues. V was clipped by 0 bases and J by 2 bases, with 17 bases between them. CDR3 nucleotide sequence: TGCGCCAGCAGCTTGGGTAGTTGGGCAGGGCTACAAGAGACCCAGTACTTC. The encoded protein is CASSLGSWAGLQETQYF.

This clone was detected a few times. At the DNA level, this CDR3 is encoded by other sequences in the same sample as well. The rearrangement links TRBV5-1 to TRBJ1-1; TRBD1 aligns across 7 bases. V shed 4 bases and J 1 base; nucleotides not matched to a gene: 7. CDR1 SGHRS and CDR2 YFSETQ come from the germline V gene. The CDR3 spans 15 residues. The chain's CDR3 is CASSPLDRKNTEAFF. In DNA form, the CDR3 reads TGCGCCAGCAGCCCGCTGGACAGGAAGAACACTGAAGCTTTCTTT.

The chain combines TRBV6-2 or TRBV6-3 with TRBJ2-5, with 8 bases lining up with TRBD2. Germline V gives CDR1 MNHEY, CDR2 SVGEGT. Trimming removed 4 bases from V and 3 bases from J; junction bases left unmatched: 4. This CDR3 spans 14 amino acids. CDR3 coding DNA: TGTGCCAGCAGTTTTTACGGGGGGGAAGAGACCCAGTACTTC. It encodes CASSFYGGEETQYF.

V is TRBV11-2 and J is TRBJ1-2; D is uncertain. Germline CDR1 reads SGHAT; CDR2 reads FQNNGV. The CDR3 runs to 12 residues. Trimming left V 4 bases short and J 7 bases short, with 10 bases between. The CDR3 sequence is CASSSRLGGYTF. For the CDR3, the DNA is TGTGCCAGCAGCTCCCGTCTCGGTGGCTACACCTTC.

This clone has a handful of counts. The chain uses TRBV19 and TRBJ1-4, with D hard to call. CDR3 length equals 16 residues. V dropped 8 bases and J dropped 0 bases, with 16 bases sitting between them. Looked up from germline, CDR1 is LNHDA and CDR2 is SQIVND (reference sequence). The CDR3 region is CASAPRQDTTNEKLFF. DNA for the CDR3: TGTGCCAGTGCCCCGCGGCAGGATACAACTAATGAAAAACTGTTTTTT.

Comment on this clone: This is likely a read error, given that the CDR3 carries no conserved phenylalanine or tryptophan at its end. V usage is TRBV6-1 and J usage is TRBJ1-6; the D is unclear. Germline CDR1 reads MNHNS; CDR2 reads SASEGT. The CDR3 runs 13 residues. V was pared by 3 bases and J by 7 bases, with 7 bases between. CDR3 bases: TGTGCCAGCAGTGAGGGCAGAAATTCACCCCTCCACCTT. It encodes CASSEGRNSPLHL.